This T cell receptor beta chain is from a study of response to subunit inactivated influenza vaccine. Findings of the study overall: Each seasonal influenza vaccination, the authors suggested, recruits few new T cells.

This clonotype turned up a few times. Its cognate antigen is unknown. The limits of the CDR3 on the DNA are not certain, so only TCRdb's listed CDR3 is given. TCRdb re-called the RT-PCR reads through MiXCR, storing one row per CDR3 protein. The sample yields 500,000 to 600,000 distinct CDR3 sequences, about 11% seen once. The sequencing used PBMCs from blood, collected on the day of vaccination. This TCR was sampled from a man aged 50 to 59 who received an inactivated influenza vaccine.

The CDR3 region is CASSFFGQGAYEQYF. The chain employs TRBV12-3 or TRBV12-4 and TRBJ2-7; TRBD1, as called in the table, went unchecked against the DNA. The CDR3 spans 15 residues, counting both ends.